What follows is one T cell receptor (beta chain) and its context. The data were taken from a study of cytomegalovirus exposure and HLA in healthy donors. The PCR ran on 60 Vbeta and 13 Jbeta primers. Sequencing used immunoSEQ multiplex PCR; TCRdb keeps in-frame clones, though not all of them. The sample carries about 160,000 clones, roughly two thirds recorded once. Specimen: PBMCs. This sequence was found in a woman aged 25 to 39 in good health and CMV-seronegative.

CDR3 residues: CASSLQDFYEQYF. The CDR3 nucleotides are TGTGCCAGCAGCTTACAGGACTTCTACGAGCAGTACTTC. J is TRBJ2-7 and V is TRBV7-9, with D possibly matching TRBD2 (5 bases). The CDR3 sequence is 13 residues long. V dropped 2 bases and J dropped 3 bases, with 8 bases sitting between them. Germline CDR1 SEHNR, CDR2 FQNEAQ (reference sequence). Based on the CDR3 plus reference TRBV7-9 and TRBJ2-7, the full variable domain is DTGVSQNPRHKITKRGQNVTFRCDPISEHNRLYWYRQTLGQGPEFLTYFQNEAQLEKSRLLSDRFSAERPKGSFSTLEIQRTEQGDSAMYLCASSLQDFYEQYFGPGTRLTVT.